This T cell receptor beta chain was captured in a study of shared clonotypes between healthy human individuals (dated by TCRdb to the early 2020s). Background on the whole study: Three men and a couple of women, aged 18 to 49 years, made up the cohort. For each donor, CD4 naive and CD4 memory were each run on three plates, CD8 naive on two plates, and CD8 memory on one plate. To estimate repertoire size and how much clonotypes are shared between individuals, the study performed deep sequencing of blood TCR repertoires from a few healthy adults. To increase sequencing depth and limit assay-specific biases, TCR repertoire library preparation and sequencing were carried out by different laboratories using diverse techniques. Between about 0.9 and 8.9 billion PBMCs per donor were obtained by leukapheresis. Findings and caveats that apply to the study as a whole: Pairwise subsampling indicated that sequencing depth was expected to affect the degree of clonotype sharing among donors. Sampling was restricted to blood, and TCR repertoires in tissue are likely to differ from TCR repertoires in blood. Sharing across a few donors was observed for about 5% of naive CD4, under 4% of naive CD8, around 2.5% of memory CD4, and less than 0.45% of memory CD8 clonotypes. Because the study included only a small number of donors, the genetic and exposure-history diversity represented was limited. Naive subsets generally had larger estimated clonotype richness than memory subsets did. Even with the large sequencing depth, rarefaction of the sorted-subset datasets indicated that sequencing was incomplete. Clonotypes shared by all four sorted-subset donors showed higher generation probabilities than non-shared clonotypes.

Donors were healthy HIV-negative adults with no recently reported acute infections or vaccinations. All donors were Caucasian adults living in Nashville, Tennessee, USA. CD4+ T cells were enriched by magnetic negative selection; naive cells were then positively selected on CD45RA, and the negative fraction formed the memory subset. Blood was obtained by leukapheresis, after which PBMCs were separated by Ficoll-Histopaque density gradient centrifugation and cryopreserved in liquid nitrogen vapor phase. Analytical flow cytometry was used to check the purity and quantity of every magnetically sorted T cell population. Genomic DNA was isolated from each sorted fraction and quantified by UV absorbance on a Nanodrop 2000c. CDR3 length: 14 amino acids, cysteine to phenylalanine. Only the CDR3 DNA stays, 42 bases, in frame from base 1. Looking up the germline V gene (reference sequence) yields CDR1 GTSNPN and CDR2 SVGIG. Trimming removed 1 base from V and 6 bases from J, leaving 15 bases between the germline ends.

TCR CDR3 regions were amplified from genomic DNA by multiplex PCR using the deep immunoSEQ assay. Extracted genomic DNA from each cell subset was distributed evenly across all wells of several immunoSEQ 96-well plates, and each plate was treated as a replicate. For sorted subsets, each replicate PCR was loaded with 200 ng genomic DNA, equivalent to approximately 27,000 T cell genomes. Purified libraries were quantified with a Qubit 3.0 fluorometer, sized on a Bioanalyzer 2100, and re-quantified with the KAPA Library Quantification kit. A separate single-read 150-cycle Illumina NextSeq 550 flow cell was used to sequence each immunoSEQ 96-well plate. The authors processed their data as follows. Because the immunoSEQ output held only junctional sequences and lacked quality scores, the filtering could not match the filtering applied to full-length reads. To assign V/J genes and CDR3, sequences were annotated against IMGT germline references using PyIR, a Python wrapper for IgBLAST v1.9. Reads were removed for weak V/J assignments (E-value above 1e-6), missing CDR3, stop codons, out-of-frame junctions, or ambiguous translated residues. V3J clonotypes were defined by identical inferred V gene, J gene, and CDR3 amino acid sequence. Percentage overlap between repertoires was computed as shared unique clonotypes divided by the size of the smaller repertoire. RTK rarefaction, the Chao1 estimator, and Recon v2.1 estimates of unobserved clonotypes were used to assess repertoire richness. OLGA was used to compute generation probabilities for all TCRbeta clonotypes that the gDNA method yielded from a few donors. TCRdb mirrors the immuneACCESS table, restricted to in-frame sequences. Some clones are absent from its copies; in checked studies, under half trace to an unresolved V gene, and the reason for the others is unknown. The V and J calls and clone size come from that table; D and trimming were worked out from the DNA. In all, the sample holds roughly 2 million clones, and 95% of those were seen once. The ten most abundant clones make up roughly 0.13% of the sample.

This clone is a singleton in its sample. Its antigen specificity is not known. Nothing much larger sits one base from this clone, and base qualities are not available. What was sequenced was naive CD4+ T cells sorted from blood. This sample's cell subset or site label indicates: CD45RA+ positively selected. The rearranged chain carries TRBV30 and TRBJ2-5; TRBD1 is a weak D gene call, 5 bases matching. This sequence originates from a man between 18 and 35 years old in good health. CDR3 protein: CAWSGTDTGKTQYF. The nucleotides are TGTGCCTGGAGTGGAACGGACACAGGAAAGACCCAGTACTTC.